Listed below are T cell receptor beta chains from one sample, sequenced in a study of blood T cell repertoires in COVID-19. Some clones are missing from TCRdb's copy, which holds only in-frame ones; the method was immunoSEQ multiplex PCR. The repertoire holds about 410,000 clones, 70% to 90% seen once, with over 1.3% in the top ten. Sequencing was carried out using peripheral blood. The source of these receptors is a woman under 40 with active or convalescent COVID-19. Each CDR3 is given with its conserved first and last residue. The D gene is left open where the match is weak. Size tells how often a clone was seen (once, few, many) or the class of an expanded clone, and some rows leave it out.

>TRBV6-5|TRBJ1-2|TRBD1|-
TGTGCCAGCAGGCCCTTGACAGGGAGCGGCTATGGCTACACCTTC
CASRPLTGSGYGYTF
>TRBV5-6|TRBJ1-4|TRBD1|-
TGTGCCAGCAGCTCGGGGACAGGGGGGTTCTCGCTCGCTAATGAAAAACTGTTTTTT
CASSSGTGGFSLANEKLFF
>TRBV2|TRBJ1-5|-|-
TGTGCCAGCAGTGGAGTGGCACAGGGTCCGTATCAGCCCCAGCATTTT
CASSGVAQGPYQPQHF
>TRBV6-4|TRBJ2-3|-|-
TGTGCCAGCAGTGACACAGGGGGGGCAGATACGCAGTATTTT
CASSDTGGADTQYF
>TRBV27|TRBJ2-3|TRBD2|-
TGTGCCAGCAGTTCCATTAGCGGGGACACAGATACGCAGTATTTT
CASSSISGDTDTQYF
>TRBV10-3|TRBJ2-7|-|-
TGTGCCATCAGTGAGCCGCAGGGCTTCTCCTACGAGCAGTACTTC
CAISEPQGFSYEQYF
>TRBV14|TRBJ1-2|-|-
TGTGCCAGCAGCCAAGATGTTGGGTCACAGGGTTTCCATGGCTACACCTTC
CASSQDVGSQGFHGYTF
>TRBV19|TRBJ1-2|-|-
TGTGCCAGTAAGTCTCGGGGAGGCGCCCCTCGGGACTATGGCTACACCTTC
CASKSRGGAPRDYGYTF
>TRBV19|TRBJ1-2|TRBD1|-
TGTGCCAGCAAGGACAGGGGGCGGCAGGGCTATGGCTACACCTTC
CASKDRGRQGYGYTF
>TRBV6-1|TRBJ2-1|TRBD2|-
TGTGCCAGCAGTGAAAATAGCGGGAGACGGTATGAGCAGTTCTTC
CASSENSGRRYEQFF
>TRBV5-5|TRBJ1-5|TRBD1|once
TGTGCCAGCAGCCACGGGACAGGCTACAATCAGCCCCAGCATTTT
CASSHGTGYNQPQHF
>TRBV6-5|TRBJ1-6|TRBD1|-
TGTGCCAGTACCCAAGACAGGGGGCATTCACCCCTCCACTTT
CASTQDRGHSPLHF
>TRBV2|TRBJ1-2|TRBD1|-
TGTGCCAGCAGTGATAGGGACAGGGGGCTTATTAACTATGGCTACACCTTC
CASSDRDRGLINYGYTF
>TRBV29-1|TRBJ1-4|-|-
TGCAGCGTTGAAGATGAGAACCCAGGGAATGAAAAACTGTTTTTT
CSVEDENPGNEKLFF
>TRBV29-1|TRBJ1-2|-|-
TGCAGCGTTGATCAGAATGGCTACACCTTC
CSVDQNGYTF
>TRBV4-1|TRBJ1-4|-|once
TGCGCCAGCAGCCGAGGGACTGATAATGAAAAACTGTTTTTT
CASSRGTDNEKLFF
>TRBV28|TRBJ2-7|TRBD1|-
TGTGCCAGCAGGACGGGCACGCGACAGGGGAACTACGAGCAGTACTTC
CASRTGTRQGNYEQYF
>TRBV12-3/TRBV12-4|TRBJ2-7|-|-
TGTGCCAGCCGGGGTGAGGGATCCTACGAGCAGTACTTC
CASRGEGSYEQYF
>TRBV6-6|TRBJ1-5|TRBD1|-
TGTGCCAGCAGTCACGGACAGGAAAATCAGCCCCAGCATTTT
CASSHGQENQPQHF
>TRBV12-3/TRBV12-4|TRBJ2-7|-|-
TGTGCCAGCAGTTCAGGGGATCGCGAGCAGTACTTC
CASSSGDREQYF
>TRBV4-2|TRBJ2-3|-|once
TGTGCCAGCAGGAAGGGGGTAGCGGGAGATACGCAGTATTTT
CASRKGVAGDTQYF
>TRBV7-2|TRBJ1-6|-|-
TGTGCCAGCAGCTTAGACGGGGGCTCCTATAATTCACCCCTCCACTTT
CASSLDGGSYNSPLHF
>TRBV11-2|TRBJ1-2|TRBD1|-
TGTGCCAGCAGCTTACCCGACAGGGACTATGGCTACACCTTC
CASSLPDRDYGYTF
>TRBV27|TRBJ2-5|-|-
TGTGCCAGCAGACGAACGCCGGGATTACAAGAGACCCAGTACTTC
CASRRTPGLQETQYF
>TRBV5-1|TRBJ1-1|TRBD1|once
TGCGCCAGCAGTTCGACAGGGCCTGAAGCTTTCTTT
CASSSTGPEAFF
>TRBV27|TRBJ1-4|-|-
TGTGCCAGCAGTTTACGGGTGGTTGGTGAAAAACTGTTTTTT
CASSLRVVGEKLFF
>TRBV18|TRBJ1-6|-|-
TGTGCCAGCTCACCGGCAGGAGGAAATAATTCACCCCTCCACTTT
CASSPAGGNNSPLHF
>TRBV21-1|TRBJ1-3|-|-
TGTGCCAGCAGCAAAGAGGACAGCTCTGGAAACACCATATATTTT
CASSKEDSSGNTIYF
>TRBV27|TRBJ1-1|-|-
TGTGCCAGCAGAGGCGAGGGTTACAGCACTGAAGCTTTCTTT
CASRGEGYSTEAFF
>TRBV2|TRBJ1-2|-|few
TGTGCCAGCAGTGATGAGAGCTTCGGGGACTATGGCTACACCTTC
CASSDESFGDYGYTF
>TRBV7-2|TRBJ2-3|-|-
TGTGCCAGCAGCTTATTTCTCGGGACAGATACGCAGTATTTT
CASSLFLGTDTQYF
>TRBV4-1|TRBJ2-3|-|-
TGCGCCAGCAGCCAAGATCCCGGTGTAGATACGCAGTATTTT
CASSQDPGVDTQYF
>TRBV18|TRBJ2-3|TRBD2|-
TGTGCCAGCTCACCGGGACTACAGATTAGCACAGATACGCAGTATTTT
CASSPGLQISTDTQYF
>TRBV6-5|TRBJ1-2|-|-
TGTGCCAGCAGGTTGGGCGGGCCCTATGGCTACACCTTC
CASRLGGPYGYTF
>TRBV6-5|TRBJ2-1|TRBD2|-
TGTGCCAGCACACCCGGACTAGCGGGAGGGCAGGAGCAGTTCTTC
CASTPGLAGGQEQFF
>TRBV19|TRBJ1-1|-|-
TGTGCCAGCCGAGTGTCGGGGGGGCAGAACACTGAAGCTTTCTTT
CASRVSGGQNTEAFF
>TRBV9|TRBJ1-4|-|few
TGTGCCAGCAGCCCCGCAGGAAGGTTAACTGAAAAACTGTTTTTT
CASSPAGRLTEKLFF
>TRBV5-4|TRBJ2-1|-|-
TGTGCCAGCAGCTTGCCGGACAACAATGAGCAGTTCTTC
CASSLPDNNEQFF
>TRBV6-4|TRBJ1-2|TRBD1|-
TGTGCCAGCAGTAGGACAGGGGGCTTAGATGGCTACACCTTC
CASSRTGGLDGYTF
>TRBV6-5|TRBJ2-1|TRBD2|-
TGTGCCAGCAGTTACTCAGGCGGGGGGGCGTCCAATGAGCAGTTCTTC
CASSYSGGGASNEQFF
>TRBV7-9|TRBJ1-1|-|-
TGTGCCAGCAGCTTTCGGGAGAACACTGAAGCTTTCTTT
CASSFRENTEAFF
>TRBV5-4|TRBJ1-4|TRBD1|-
TGTGCCAGCAGCTCTGACCCCGACAGGGTACCTGAAAAACTGTTTTTT
CASSSDPDRVPEKLFF